This T cell receptor (beta chain) was identified in a study of shared clonotypes between healthy human individuals (dated by TCRdb to 2019 to 2021). Context from the whole study: A couple of women and a few men aged 18 to 49 years were included in the cohort. To estimate repertoire size and how much clonotype sharing occurs between individuals, the study deeply sequenced the blood TCR repertoires of 5 or 6 healthy adults. Each donor's leukapheresis produced roughly between roughly 0.94 and 9.5 billion PBMCs. Different laboratories and diverse techniques were used to prepare libraries and sequence TCR repertoires, to increase sequencing depth and limit assay-specific biases. The full study reports these points: Only blood was sampled, and tissue TCR repertoires likely differ from those in blood. Based on pairwise subsampling, the degree of clonotype sharing among donors was expected to be affected by sequencing depth. Because the study included a small number of donors, the genetic and exposure-history diversity represented was limited.

Its CDR3 holds 14 amino acids, cysteine through phenylalanine. The only DNA kept is the CDR3, 42 bases in frame from the first base. The germline V gene specifies MDHEN as CDR1 and SYDVKM as CDR2. Donors were healthy HIV-negative adults with no recently reported acute infections or vaccinations. Every donor was a Caucasian adult residing in Nashville, Tennessee, USA. For unsorted samples, about 87 million PBMCs were counted, and genomic DNA was extracted using the QIAamp DNA Blood Mini kit. After blood collection by leukapheresis, PBMCs were isolated using Ficoll-Histopaque density gradient centrifugation and then cryopreserved in the vapor phase of liquid nitrogen. On this clone itself: Its target antigen remains unknown. No quality values exist for individual bases; no much larger clone is one base distant.

Using the deep immunoSEQ assay, multiplex PCR amplified TCR CDR3 regions from genomic DNA. For each cell subset, the extracted genomic DNA was distributed evenly across all wells of several immunoSEQ 96-well plates, and each plate served as one replicate. For unsorted PBMC, 250 to 300 ng genomic DNA, equal to around 30,000 T cell genomes, was loaded into each replicate PCR. Ten immunoSEQ deep assay plates were used to sequence the unsorted PBMC genomic DNA. Purified libraries were quantified with a Qubit 3.0 fluorometer, sized on a Bioanalyzer 2100, and re-quantified with the KAPA Library Quantification kit. Every immunoSEQ 96-well plate was sequenced on a dedicated single-read 150-cycle Illumina NextSeq 550 flow cell. In the source study's methods: Because only junctional sequences without quality scores were contained in the immunoSEQ output, filtering matching that applied to full-length reads could not be performed. Sequences were annotated with PyIR, a Python wrapper for IgBLAST v1.9, using IMGT germline references to assign V/J genes and CDR3. Reads were removed for weak V/J assignments (E-value above 1e-6), missing CDR3, stop codons, out-of-frame junctions, or ambiguous translated residues. V3J clonotypes were defined as sequences sharing the same inferred V gene, J gene, and CDR3 amino acid sequence. The percentage overlap between two repertoires was calculated by dividing the number of shared unique clonotypes by the size of the smaller repertoire. Three approaches were used to assess repertoire richness: RTK rarefaction, the Chao1 estimator, and Recon v2.1 estimates of unobserved clonotypes. TCRdb provides this immuneACCESS table in a form limited to in-frame rearrangements. Some clones are lacking; in checked studies, under half of them reflect an unresolved V gene, and why the rest are absent is not known. That table is the source of V, J and clone size, and D and trimming were worked out from the DNA. In all, the sample holds about 490,000 clones, and around 80% of those were seen once. Of the sample, 10% to 15% is held by the ten largest clones.

The chain links TRBV28 with TRBJ2-5, with 8 bases in between that match TRBD1. The J call may be incorrect, as the DNA end agrees better with TRBJ2-7. This TCR came from a woman in her 40s in good health. Some clones in this sample may be carry-over from other donors' samples. Sequenced input: PBMCs. The CDR3 reads CASSKSTGGYEQYF. The DNA sequence is given as TGTGCCAGCAGTAAATCCACAGGGGGGTACGAGCAGTACTTC.